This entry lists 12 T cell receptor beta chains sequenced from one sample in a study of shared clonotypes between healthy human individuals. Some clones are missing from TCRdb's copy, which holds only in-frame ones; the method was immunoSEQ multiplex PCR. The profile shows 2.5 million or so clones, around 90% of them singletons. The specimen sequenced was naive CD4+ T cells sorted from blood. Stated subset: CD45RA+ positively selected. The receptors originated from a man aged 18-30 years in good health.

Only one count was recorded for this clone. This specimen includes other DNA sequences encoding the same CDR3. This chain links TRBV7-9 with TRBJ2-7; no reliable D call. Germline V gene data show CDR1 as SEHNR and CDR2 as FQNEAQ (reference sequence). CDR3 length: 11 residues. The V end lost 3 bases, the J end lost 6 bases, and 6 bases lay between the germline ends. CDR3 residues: CASSLAGEQYF. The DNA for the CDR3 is TGTGCCAGCAGCTTGGCTGGCGAGCAGTACTTC.

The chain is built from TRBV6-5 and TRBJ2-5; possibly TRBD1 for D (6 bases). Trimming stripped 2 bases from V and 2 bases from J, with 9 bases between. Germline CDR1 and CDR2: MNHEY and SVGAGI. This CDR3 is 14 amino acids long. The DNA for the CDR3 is TGTGCCAGCAGTTACACCGGACAGCAAGAGACCCAGTACTTC. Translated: CASSYTGQQETQYF.

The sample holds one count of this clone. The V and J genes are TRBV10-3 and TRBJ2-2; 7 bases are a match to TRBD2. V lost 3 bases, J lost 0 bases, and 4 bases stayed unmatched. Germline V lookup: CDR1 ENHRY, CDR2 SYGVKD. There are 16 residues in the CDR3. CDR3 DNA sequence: TGTGCCATCAGTGATTCTAGCGGAGCGAACACCGGGGAGCTGTTTTTT. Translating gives CAISDSSGANTGELFF.

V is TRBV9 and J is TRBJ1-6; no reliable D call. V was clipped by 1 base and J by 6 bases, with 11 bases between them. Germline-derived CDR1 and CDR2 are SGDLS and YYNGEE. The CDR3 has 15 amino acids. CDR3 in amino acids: CASSVTPASNSPLHF. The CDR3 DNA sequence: TGTGCCAGCAGCGTAACCCCGGCGAGTAATTCACCCCTCCACTTT.

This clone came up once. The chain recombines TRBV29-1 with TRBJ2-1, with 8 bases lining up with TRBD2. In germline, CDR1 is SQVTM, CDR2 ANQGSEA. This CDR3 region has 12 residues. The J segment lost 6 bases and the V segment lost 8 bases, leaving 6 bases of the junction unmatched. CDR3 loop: CSLGGAGNEQFF. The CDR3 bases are TGCAGCCTCGGGGGGGCGGGCAATGAGCAGTTCTTC.

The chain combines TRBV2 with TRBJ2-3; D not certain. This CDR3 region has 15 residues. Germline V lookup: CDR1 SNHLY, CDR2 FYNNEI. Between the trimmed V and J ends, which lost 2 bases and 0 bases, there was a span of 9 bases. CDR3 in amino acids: CASSEPGKSTDTQYF. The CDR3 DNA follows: TGTGCCAGCAGTGAACCCGGAAAGAGCACAGATACGCAGTATTTT.

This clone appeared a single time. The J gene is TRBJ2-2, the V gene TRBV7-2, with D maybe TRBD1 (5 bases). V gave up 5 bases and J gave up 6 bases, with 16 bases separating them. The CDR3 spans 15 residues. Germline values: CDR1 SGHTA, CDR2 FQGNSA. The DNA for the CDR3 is TGTGCCAGCAGCCCAGTGGTACAGGTCGCCGGGGAGCTGTTTTTT. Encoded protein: CASSPVVQVAGELFF.

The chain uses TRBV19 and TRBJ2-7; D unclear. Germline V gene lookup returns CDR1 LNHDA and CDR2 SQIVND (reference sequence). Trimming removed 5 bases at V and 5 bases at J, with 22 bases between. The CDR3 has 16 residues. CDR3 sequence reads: CASSVGYGPGSHEQYF. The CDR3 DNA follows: TGTGCCAGTAGTGTCGGGTACGGCCCCGGGTCCCACGAGCAGTACTTC.

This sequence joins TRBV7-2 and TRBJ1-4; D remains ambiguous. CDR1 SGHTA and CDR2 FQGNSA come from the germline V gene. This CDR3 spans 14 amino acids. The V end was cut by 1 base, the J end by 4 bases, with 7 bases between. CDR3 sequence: CASSLGPYNEKLFF. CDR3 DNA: TGTGCCAGCAGCTTAGGGCCCTATAATGAAAAACTGTTTTTT.

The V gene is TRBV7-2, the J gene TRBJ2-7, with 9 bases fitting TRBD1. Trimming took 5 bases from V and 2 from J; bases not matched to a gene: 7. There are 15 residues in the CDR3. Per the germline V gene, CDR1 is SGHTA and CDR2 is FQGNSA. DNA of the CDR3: TGTGCCAGCAGCATATCCGGGACAGGGCCCTACGAGCAGTACTTC. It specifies CASSISGTGPYEQYF.

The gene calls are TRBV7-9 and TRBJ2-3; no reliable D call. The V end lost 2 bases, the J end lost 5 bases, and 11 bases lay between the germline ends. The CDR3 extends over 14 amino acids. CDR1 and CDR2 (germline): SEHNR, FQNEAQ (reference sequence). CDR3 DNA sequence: TGTGCCAGCAGCTTATCTGGCAGTATAGATACGCAGTATTTT. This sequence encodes CASSLSGSIDTQYF. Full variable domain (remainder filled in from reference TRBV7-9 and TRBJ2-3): DTGVSQNPRHKITKRGQNVTFRCDPISEHNRLYWYRQTLGQGPEFLTYFQNEAQLEKSRLLSDRFSAERPKGSFSTLEIQRTEQGDSAMYLCASSLSGSIDTQYFGPGTRLTVL.

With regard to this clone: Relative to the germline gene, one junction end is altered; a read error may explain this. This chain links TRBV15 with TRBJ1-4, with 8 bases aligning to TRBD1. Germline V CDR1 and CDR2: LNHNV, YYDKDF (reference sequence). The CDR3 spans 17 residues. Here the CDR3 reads CATSRDRGPTTNEKLFF. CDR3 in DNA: TGTGCCACCAGCCGAGACAGGGGACCCACAACTAATGAAAAACTGTTTTTT.